Presented here are 25 T cell receptor beta chains from one specimen sequenced in a study of blood T cell repertoires in COVID-19 (dated by TCRdb to the early 2020s). The library was produced with the immunoSEQ multiplex PCR assay. The source is immuneACCESS, and TCRdb retained only in-frame sequences with V and J called. Part of the clones is not carried over; for the studies checked, unresolved V genes explain less than half of this, and the remainder is unexplained. In this sample the table shows 300,000 to 350,000 clones, about 90% of which occur a single time. The ten largest clones take up roughly 2.9% of the sample. Sequencing input: peripheral blood. These receptors originate from a woman aged 25 to 39 with COVID-19, enrolled during active disease.

J is TRBJ1-5 and V is TRBV6-1; no firm D call. CDR3 size: 14 residues. The V and J ends lost 2 bases and 6 bases respectively, with 11 bases between them. Germline V gene sequence: CDR1 MNHNS, CDR2 SASEGT. CDR3 amino acids: CASSEQASTQPQHF. The CDR3 DNA follows: TGTGCCAGCAGTGAACAGGCTTCGACTCAGCCCCAGCATTTT.

This chain uses TRBV18 with TRBJ1-3; D may be TRBD1 (6 bases). Per germline, CDR1 KGHSH and CDR2 LQKENI. V was shortened by 0 bases and J by 2 bases, with 8 bases between the two germline ends. The CDR3 length is 15 residues. CDR3 in amino acids: CASSPPGGPGNTIYF. The CDR3 nucleotides read TGTGCCAGCTCACCACCGGGGGGGCCTGGAAACACCATATATTTT.

The chain has TRBV21-1 and TRBJ1-5; the D segment call TRBD1 is taken from the table without a DNA check. TRBV21-1 constitutes a pseudogene. There are 15 residues in the CDR3. CDR3 coding DNA: TGTGCCAGCAGCAAAAGACAGGGGGTCAATCAGCCCCAGCATTTT. Protein product: CASSKRQGVNQPQHF.

This chain connects TRBV15 to TRBJ1-5; the D gene is possibly TRBD1 (5 bases). The length of the CDR3 is 13 residues. V was pared by 8 bases and J by 0 bases, with 8 bases between. Germline CDR1 LNHNV, CDR2 YYDKDF (reference sequence). The CDR3 DNA follows: TGTGCCACCCAACAGGATAGCAATCAGCCCCAGCATTTT. Protein sequence: CATQQDSNQPQHF. The full variable domain, with the rest looked up from reference TRBV15 and TRBJ1-5, is DAMVIQNPRYQVTQFGKPVTLSCSQTLNHNVMYWYQQKSSQAPKLLFHYYDKDFNNEADTPDNFQSRRPNTSFCFLDIRSPGLGDTAMYLCATQQDSNQPQHFGDGTRLSIL.

This clone was seen once. The chain is built from TRBV4-1 and TRBJ2-2; 8 bases are shared with TRBD2. V gave up 1 base and J gave up 2 bases; unmatched junction bases: 6. The CDR3 runs to 17 residues. Germline values: CDR1 MGHRA, CDR2 YSYEKL. This chain's CDR3 is CASSQVSTSENTGELFF. CDR3 nucleotide sequence: TGCGCCAGCAGCCAAGTATCGACTAGCGAAAACACCGGGGAGCTGTTTTTT.

J is TRBJ2-7 and V is TRBV9; TRBD1 agrees at 9 bases. V lost 4 bases and J lost 2; bases outside the gene matches: 4. In germline, CDR1 is SGDLS, CDR2 YYNGEE. The CDR3 is made up of 14 amino acids. CDR3 sequence (DNA): TGTGCCAGCAGCCCCGGGACAGGGACCTACGAGCAGTACTTC. Translated, it gives CASSPGTGTYEQYF.

The chain joins TRBV30 to TRBJ1-4; a possible D gene is TRBD1 (6 bases). The V and J ends lost 3 bases and 10 bases respectively, with 24 bases between them. Per the germline V gene, CDR1 is GTSNPN and CDR2 is SVGIG (reference sequence). The CDR3 consists of 16 residues. The CDR3 here is CAWSPADSVVRGKLFF. CDR3 DNA sequence: TGTGCCTGGAGCCCCGCGGACAGTGTGGTTCGGGGAAAACTGTTTTTT.

The V gene is TRBV27, the J gene TRBJ1-5, with 7 bases identical to TRBD1. CDR1 and CDR2 from the germline V gene are MNHEY and SMNVEV (reference sequence). V lost 6 bases and J lost 8; bases outside the gene matches: 16. The CDR3 extends over 16 amino acids. The CDR3 sequence: CASSPSRRDRSKPQHF. In nucleotides, the CDR3 is TGTGCCAGCAGCCCTTCGAGACGGGACAGAAGTAAGCCCCAGCATTTT.

The chain links TRBV30 to TRBJ2-1, with 8 bases that match TRBD1. Germline-derived CDR1 and CDR2 are GTSNPN and SVGIG (reference sequence). The V segment lost 2 bases and the J segment 9 bases; nucleotides outside the gene matches: 6. The CDR3 contains 13 residues. In DNA, the CDR3 is TGTGCCTGGAGTCCGGACAGGGACCGTGAGCAGTTCTTC. Translating it yields CAWSPDRDREQFF.

The chain is built from TRBV20-1 and TRBJ2-1; weak D call: TRBD2 (5 bases). CDR3 length: 11 amino acids. Trimming cost V 5 bases and J 5 bases, with 7 bases left between them. Germline-derived CDR1 and CDR2 are DFQATT and SNEGSKA (reference sequence). The CDR3 coding sequence is TGCAGTGCTCGGAGGAACAATGAGCAGTTCTTC. It is translated as CSARRNNEQFF.

The genes are TRBV2 and TRBJ1-4; TRBD1 agrees at 8 bases. The ends lost 8 bases at V and 8 bases at J; junction bases unmatched: 7. From germline, CDR1 is SNHLY and CDR2 FYNNEI. The CDR3 spans 13 residues. The DNA of the CDR3 is TGTGCCAGCCTTGGACAGGGAGAAGAAAAACTGTTTTTT. Its protein product is CASLGQGEEKLFF.

The V and J genes are TRBV27 and TRBJ1-1; 11 positions agree with TRBD1. Germline V lookup: CDR1 MNHEY, CDR2 SMNVEV (reference sequence). J was trimmed by 2 bases and V by 7 bases; bases with no gene match: 3. CDR3 size: 14 residues. This CDR3 is CASTDRGPNTEAFF. The CDR3 nucleotides read TGTGCCAGCACGGACAGGGGGCCAAACACTGAAGCTTTCTTT.

The gene calls are TRBV7-9 and TRBJ2-5, with TRBD1 identical over 8 bases. V was pared by 4 bases and J by 6 bases, with 10 bases of the junction left unmatched. The germline gives CDR1 SEHNR, CDR2 FQNEAQ (reference sequence). The CDR3 spans 15 residues. The CDR3 sequence is CASSSLTGVLKTQYF. The CDR3 DNA reads as TGTGCCAGCAGCTCGCTGACAGGGGTTCTGAAGACCCAGTACTTC.

The gene calls are TRBV11-1 and TRBJ2-7; D may be TRBD2 (6 bases). Trimming cost V 3 bases and J 2 bases, with 8 bases left between them. The CDR3 totals 13 residues. Germline V lookup: CDR1 SGHAT, CDR2 FQDESV (reference sequence). The CDR3: CASSFSGAYEQYF. CDR3 nucleotide sequence: TGTGCCAGCAGCTTTTCGGGGGCCTACGAGCAGTACTTC.

The CDR3: CASSAPLAGLTDTQYF. The CDR3 bases are TGTGCCAGCAGCGCCCCGCTAGCGGGACTCACAGATACGCAGTATTTT. The chain employs TRBV9 and TRBJ2-3; 9 nucleotides agree with TRBD2. Germline CDR1 and CDR2: SGDLS and YYNGEE. This CDR3 contains 16 residues. J lost 2 bases, V lost 3 bases, and 7 bases had no gene match.

The V and J genes are TRBV19 and TRBJ1-6; D possibly corresponds to TRBD1 (5 bases). CDR3 length: 15 residues. V was clipped by 4 bases and J by 1 base, with 8 bases between them. The V gene's germline CDR1 is LNHDA and CDR2 SQIVND (reference sequence). This chain's CDR3 is CASSTQGSYNSPLHF. CDR3 DNA sequence: TGTGCCAGTAGTACGCAGGGATCCTATAATTCACCCCTCCACTTT.

V gene TRBV28 combines with J gene TRBJ2-7, with 8 bases matching TRBD2. The CDR3 has 15 amino acids. Germline V CDR1 and CDR2: MDHEN, SYDVKM. V lost 4 bases to trimming and J lost 1 base; unmatched junction nucleotides: 6. Here the CDR3 DNA reads TGTGCCAGCAGTTCCGGGGGGGGCTCTTCCTACGAGCAGTACTTC. Protein sequence: CASSSGGGSSYEQYF.

The genes are TRBV5-8 and TRBJ1-1; D gene unclear. Trimming shortened V by 4 bases and J by 1 base, and 11 bases separated the two germline ends. The V gene's germline CDR1 is SGHTS and CDR2 YDEGEE. The CDR3 spans 14 residues. CDR3 sequence (DNA): TGTGCCAGCAGCAATCCCCTAGAGAACACTGAAGCTTTCTTT. This codes for CASSNPLENTEAFF.

The rearrangement joins TRBV5-1 to TRBJ2-2; perhaps TRBD1 as D (5 bases). CDR1 and CDR2 from the germline V gene are SGHRS and YFSETQ. The germline V and J ends were trimmed by 3 bases and 1 base, with 7 bases remaining between them. The CDR3 consists of 14 residues. As DNA, the CDR3 is TGCGCCAGCAGCTCCGGACAGAACACCGGGGAGCTGTTTTTT. This encodes CASSSGQNTGELFF.

As to this clone: Other nucleotide sequences in the sample specify the same CDR3. V gene TRBV6-2 or TRBV6-3 combines with J gene TRBJ2-5, with 12 bases identical to TRBD1. With V trimmed by 6 bases and J by 4 bases, 3 bases remained unmatched. Germline loops: CDR1 MNHEY, CDR2 SVGEGT. This CDR3 contains 14 residues. The CDR3 nucleotides are TGTGCCAGCAGCTGGGGACAGGGGGCAGAGACCCAGTACTTC. It translates to CASSWGQGAETQYF.

The chain employs TRBV10-2 and TRBJ1-5; the match to TRBD1 covers 9 bases. The CDR3 is made up of 18 amino acids. Germline trimming cut 2 bases from V and 2 bases from J; bases unmatched to any gene: 10. CDR1 is WSHSY, CDR2 SAAADI, per germline. Here the CDR3 reads CASSEAGTGPGGNQPQHF. The CDR3 DNA reads TGCGCCAGCAGTGAGGCCGGGACAGGGCCTGGGGGCAATCAGCCCCAGCATTTT.

This clone appeared once. J is TRBJ1-2 and V is TRBV19; D is unclear. CDR3 length equals 12 residues. Per the germline V gene, CDR1 is LNHDA and CDR2 is SQIVND (reference sequence). V was shortened by 3 bases and J by 7 bases, with 9 bases between the two germline ends. CDR3 amino acids: CASSIVSSGYTF. The CDR3 DNA follows: TGTGCCAGTAGTATCGTCTCGAGTGGCTACACCTTC.

The chain employs TRBV3-1 (or the pseudogene TRBV3-2) and TRBJ2-3; no clear D gene. V was clipped by 1 base and J by 2 bases, with 7 bases between them. Germline loops: CDR1 LGHDT, CDR2 YNNKEL (reference sequence). CDR3 length: 14 amino acids. CDR3 sequence reads: CASSQGVITDTQYF. Written as DNA, the CDR3 is TGTGCCAGCAGCCAAGGAGTCATCACAGATACGCAGTATTTT.

The chain combines TRBV5-4 with TRBJ2-5, with TRBD1 as a possible D gene (5 bases). The germline V gene has CDR1 SGHNT and CDR2 YYREEE (reference sequence). This CDR3 contains 14 residues. The ends were cut back, 2 bases at V and 1 base at J, with 9 bases in the middle. The CDR3 region is CASSFLDIQETQYF. The CDR3 bases are TGTGCCAGCAGCTTTCTGGACATCCAAGAGACCCAGTACTTC.

The rearrangement uses TRBV2 and TRBJ2-7, with TRBD1 identical over 8 bases. V lost 6 bases, J lost 1 base, and 5 bases stayed unmatched. The V gene's germline CDR1 is SNHLY and CDR2 FYNNEI. There are 14 residues in the CDR3. The CDR3 DNA reads TGTGCCAGCAGGGCCCGGGACAGGTCCTACGAGCAGTACTTC. It is translated as CASRARDRSYEQYF.